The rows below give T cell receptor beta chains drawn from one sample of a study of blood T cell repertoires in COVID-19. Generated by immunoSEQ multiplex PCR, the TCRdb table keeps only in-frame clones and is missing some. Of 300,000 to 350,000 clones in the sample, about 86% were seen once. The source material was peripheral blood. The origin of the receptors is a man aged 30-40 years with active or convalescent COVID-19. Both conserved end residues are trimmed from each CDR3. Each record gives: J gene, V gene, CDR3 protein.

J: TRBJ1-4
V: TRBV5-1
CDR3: ASSLGGGEEKLF

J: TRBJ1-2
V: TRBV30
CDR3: ASLPREGYGYT

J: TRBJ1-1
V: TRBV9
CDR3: ASSVDGRSTEAF

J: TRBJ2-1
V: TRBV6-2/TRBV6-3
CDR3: ASSYRGTSGINEQF

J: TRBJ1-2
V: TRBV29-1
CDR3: SVEDIRSVGYT

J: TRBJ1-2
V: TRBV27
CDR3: ASSPHPGEYLNYGYT

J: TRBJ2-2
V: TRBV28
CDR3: ASSPQGAQTGELF

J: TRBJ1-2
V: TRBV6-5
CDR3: ASSYSRTVGLGYT

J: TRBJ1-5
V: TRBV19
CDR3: ASSWGDSNQPQH

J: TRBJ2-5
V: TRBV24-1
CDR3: ATSDYQAGEETQY

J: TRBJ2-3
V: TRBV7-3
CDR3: ASSRISGSPTDTQY

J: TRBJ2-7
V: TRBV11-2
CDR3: ASSLGGLAGYEEQY

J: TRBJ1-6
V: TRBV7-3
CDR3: ASSPGRGYNSPLH

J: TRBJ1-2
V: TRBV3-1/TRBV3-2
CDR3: ASSQDRVRPYGYT

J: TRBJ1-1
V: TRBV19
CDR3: ASSFGTDQSSEAF